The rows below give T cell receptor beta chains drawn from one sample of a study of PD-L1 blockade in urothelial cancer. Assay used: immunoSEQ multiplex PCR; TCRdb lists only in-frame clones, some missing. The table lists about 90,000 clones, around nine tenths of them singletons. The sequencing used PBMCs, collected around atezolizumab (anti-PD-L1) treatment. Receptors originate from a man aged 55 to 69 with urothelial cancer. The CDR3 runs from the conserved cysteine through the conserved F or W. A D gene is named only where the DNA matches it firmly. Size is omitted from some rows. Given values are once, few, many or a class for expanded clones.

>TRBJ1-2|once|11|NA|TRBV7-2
CASSQDRTYTF
TGTGCCAGCAGCCAGGACAGAACATACACCTTC
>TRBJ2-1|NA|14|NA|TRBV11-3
CASSISATYNEQFF
TGTGCCAGCAGTATTAGCGCTACCTACAATGAGCAGTTCTTC
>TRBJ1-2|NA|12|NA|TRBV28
CASSSGFYGYTF
TGTGCCAGCAGTTCAGGGTTCTATGGCTACACCTTC
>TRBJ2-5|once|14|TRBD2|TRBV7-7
CASSKAGDPQTQYF
TGTGCTAGCAGCAAAGCGGGGGATCCACAGACCCAGTACTTC
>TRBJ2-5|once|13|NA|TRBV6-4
CASSERLEETQYF
TGTGCCAGCAGTGAGAGACTGGAGGAGACCCAGTACTTC
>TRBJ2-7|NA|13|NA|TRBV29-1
CSAQPGNLYEQYF
TGCAGCGCCCAACCAGGAAACCTCTACGAGCAGTACTTC
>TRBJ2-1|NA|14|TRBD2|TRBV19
CASTSSGPDNEQFF
TGTGCCAGTACCTCTAGCGGTCCGGACAATGAGCAGTTCTTC
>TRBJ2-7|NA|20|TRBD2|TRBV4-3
CASSQDKLAGPLSSSYEQYF
TGCGCCAGCAGCCAAGATAAGCTAGCGGGCCCCCTAAGCTCCTCCTACGAGCAGTACTTC
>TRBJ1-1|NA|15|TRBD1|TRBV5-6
CASSKGQAPNTEAFF
TGTGCCAGCAGCAAGGGACAGGCCCCGAACACTGAAGCTTTCTTT
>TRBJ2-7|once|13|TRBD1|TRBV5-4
CASSVTGAHEQYF
TGTGCCAGCAGCGTTACAGGGGCGCACGAGCAGTACTTC
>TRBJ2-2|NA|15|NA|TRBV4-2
CASSHGSSGTGELFF
TGTGCCAGCAGCCACGGGAGTAGCGGAACCGGGGAGCTGTTTTTT
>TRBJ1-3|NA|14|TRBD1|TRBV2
CASRGTGGGNTIYF
TGTGCCAGCAGGGGGACAGGCGGTGGAAACACCATATATTTT
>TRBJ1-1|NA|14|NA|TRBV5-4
CASSLEQGHTEAFF
TGTGCCAGCAGCTTGGAGCAGGGCCACACTGAAGCTTTCTTT
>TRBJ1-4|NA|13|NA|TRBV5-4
CASSLAVNEKLFF
TGTGCCAGCAGCTTGGCAGTTAATGAAAAACTGTTTTTT
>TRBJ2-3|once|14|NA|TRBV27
CASALHSVPDTQYF
TGTGCCAGCGCCCTCCACTCCGTACCCGATACGCAGTATTTT
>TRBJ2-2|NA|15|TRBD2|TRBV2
CASSVAGGVTGELFF
TGTGCCAGCAGTGTGGCGGGGGGTGTCACCGGGGAGCTGTTTTTT
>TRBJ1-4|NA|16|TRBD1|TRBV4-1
CASSRDRDRVNEKLFF
TGCGCCAGCAGCCGAGACCGGGACAGAGTAAATGAAAAACTGTTTTTT
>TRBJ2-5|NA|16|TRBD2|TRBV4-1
CASSQLSGRVLGTQYF
TGCGCCAGCAGCCAACTGAGCGGGAGGGTCCTAGGGACCCAGTACTTC
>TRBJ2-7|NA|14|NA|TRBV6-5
CASSRGLANYEQYF
TGTGCCAGCAGCAGAGGCTTGGCCAACTACGAGCAGTACTTC
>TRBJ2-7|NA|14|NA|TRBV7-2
CASSTRLVGYEQYF
TGTGCCAGCAGCACCCGACTAGTTGGCTACGAGCAGTACTTC
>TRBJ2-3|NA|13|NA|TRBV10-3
CAISNGPGDTQYF
TGTGCCATCTCGAATGGTCCGGGGGATACGCAGTATTTT
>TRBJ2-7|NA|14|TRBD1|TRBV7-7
CASSPGQGTREQYF
TGTGCTAGCAGCCCGGGACAGGGGACGAGAGAGCAGTACTTC
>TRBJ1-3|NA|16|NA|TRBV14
CASSQTYRVSGNTIYF
TGTGCCAGCAGCCAGACCTACCGGGTCTCTGGAAACACCATATATTTT
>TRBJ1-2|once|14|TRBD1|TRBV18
CASSPSGQGYGYTF
TGTGCCAGCTCACCATCCGGACAGGGGTATGGCTACACCTTC
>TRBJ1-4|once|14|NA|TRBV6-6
CASSDTRSREKLFF
TGTGCCAGCAGCGACACCCGATCACGGGAAAAACTGTTTTTT
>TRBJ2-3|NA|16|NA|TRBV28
CASSLRRRARTDTQYF
TGTGCCAGCAGTCTCAGACGGAGAGCAAGGACAGATACGCAGTATTTT
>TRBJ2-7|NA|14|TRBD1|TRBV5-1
CASSDGTGGYEQYF
TGCGCCAGCAGCGACGGGACAGGGGGCTACGAGCAGTACTTC
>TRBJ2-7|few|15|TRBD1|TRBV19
CASSSRTGPTYEQYF
TGTGCCAGTAGTTCCCGGACAGGGCCGACCTACGAGCAGTACTTC
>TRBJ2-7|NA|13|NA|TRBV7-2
CASSFGGPLEQYF
TGTGCCAGCAGCTTTGGGGGCCCGTTAGAACAGTACTTC
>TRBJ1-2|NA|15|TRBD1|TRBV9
CASSSRPGQAYGYTF
TGTGCCAGCAGTTCCCGGCCTGGACAGGCCTATGGCTACACCTTC
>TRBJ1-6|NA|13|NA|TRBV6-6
CASSYDRNSPLHF
TGTGCCAGCAGTTACGACAGGAATTCACCCCTCCACTTT
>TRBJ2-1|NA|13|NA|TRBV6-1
CASNHQEYNEQFF
TGTGCCAGCAACCACCAAGAGTACAATGAGCAGTTCTTC
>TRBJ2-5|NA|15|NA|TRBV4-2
CASSQEPGLQETQYF
TGTGCCAGCAGCCAAGAGCCGGGACTCCAAGAGACCCAGTACTTC
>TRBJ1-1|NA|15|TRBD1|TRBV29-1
CSVEPDRVLETEAFF
TGCAGCGTTGAACCGGACAGGGTATTGGAGACTGAAGCTTTCTTT
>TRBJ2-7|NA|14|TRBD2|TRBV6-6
CATQVSGTSYEQYF
TGTGCCACTCAAGTTAGCGGGACCTCCTACGAGCAGTACTTC
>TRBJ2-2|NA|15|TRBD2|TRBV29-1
CSVLAGGPTTGELFF
TGCAGCGTACTAGCGGGAGGGCCCACCACCGGGGAGCTGTTTTTT
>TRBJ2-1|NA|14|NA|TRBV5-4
CASTARDSYNEQFF
TGTGCCAGCACCGCGCGTGACTCCTACAATGAGCAGTTCTTC
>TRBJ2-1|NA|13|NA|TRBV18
CASSPSVIADQFF
TGTGCCAGCTCACCATCCGTTATAGCGGACCAGTTCTTC
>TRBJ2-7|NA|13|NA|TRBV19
CASRIKRRGEQYF
TGTGCCAGTCGAATTAAGAGAAGAGGGGAGCAGTACTTC
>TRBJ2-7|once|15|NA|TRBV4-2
CASSQEQGTAYEQYF
TGTGCCAGCAGCCAAGAACAGGGAACAGCCTACGAGCAGTACTTC
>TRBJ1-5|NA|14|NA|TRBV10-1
CASSGDRSNQPQHF
TGCGCCAGCAGTGGTGACAGGAGCAATCAGCCCCAGCATTTT
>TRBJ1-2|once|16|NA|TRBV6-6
CASSYSPSRSSYGYTF
TGTGCCAGCAGTTACAGTCCCAGCAGGTCGAGTTATGGCTACACCTTC
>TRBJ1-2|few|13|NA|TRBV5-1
CASRHDSNYGYTF
TGCGCCAGCAGGCACGACAGTAACTATGGCTACACCTTC
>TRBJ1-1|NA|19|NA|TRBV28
CASSPLTLTGRILNTEAFF
TGTGCCAGCAGTCCCCTGACCCTCACAGGACGGATACTGAACACTGAAGCTTTCTTT